This T cell receptor (beta chain) was profiled in a study of a mutant IDH1 vaccine in newly diagnosed glioma. About this clone itself: Its antigen is not identified. A read error may account for a junction end that differs from germline.

Only in-frame clones appear in the TCRdb table, and some are missing; sequencing was by immunoSEQ multiplex PCR. This sample yields roughly 86,000 clones, of which about 81% are seen a single time; 5% to 6.5% belongs to the top ten. Germline V lookup: CDR1 SSHAT, CDR2 FNYEAQ (reference sequence). The CDR3 contains 15 residues. Time point denoted: week 47, end of study. In every dose of vaccine, 300 ug of mutant IDH1 20-mer peptide was given alongside topical imiquimod. The sample here was PBMCs, taken from a glioma patient whose treatment included an IDH1 peptide vaccine. This chain uses TRBV7-7 with TRBJ2-3; D uncertain. The source is a man between 40 and 49 years old with glioma. CDR3: CASSLALGFTDTQYF. CDR3 in DNA: TGTGCTAGCAGCTTAGCCCTTGGCTTCACAGATACGCAGTATTTT.